This T cell receptor (beta chain) is from a study of OX40 agonist ivuxolimab in advanced cancers. Whole-study results and caveats: Partial responders at 0.1-3.0 mg/kg had among the lowest clonal expansion.

Turning to this clone: The target antigen is unknown.

The repertoire was sequenced with immunoSEQ multiplex PCR; TCRdb's copy has only in-frame clones and lacks some. The sample has about 77,000 clones; around 85% are singletons. The CDR3 covers 14 residues. Per germline, CDR1 SNHLY and CDR2 FYNNEI. V dropped 5 bases and J dropped 3 bases, with 13 bases sitting between them. This specimen consisted of CD4+ or CD8+ T cells sorted from blood, obtained in a trial of the OX40 agonist ivuxolimab. This TCR came from an adult with an advanced solid tumor such as melanoma, head and neck, liver or kidney cancer. V gene TRBV2 combines with J gene TRBJ2-5; weak D call: TRBD2 (5 bases). DNA for the CDR3: TGTGCCAGCAGTCCGGGGATAACTGAAGAGACCCAGTACTTC. It codes for CASSPGITEETQYF.